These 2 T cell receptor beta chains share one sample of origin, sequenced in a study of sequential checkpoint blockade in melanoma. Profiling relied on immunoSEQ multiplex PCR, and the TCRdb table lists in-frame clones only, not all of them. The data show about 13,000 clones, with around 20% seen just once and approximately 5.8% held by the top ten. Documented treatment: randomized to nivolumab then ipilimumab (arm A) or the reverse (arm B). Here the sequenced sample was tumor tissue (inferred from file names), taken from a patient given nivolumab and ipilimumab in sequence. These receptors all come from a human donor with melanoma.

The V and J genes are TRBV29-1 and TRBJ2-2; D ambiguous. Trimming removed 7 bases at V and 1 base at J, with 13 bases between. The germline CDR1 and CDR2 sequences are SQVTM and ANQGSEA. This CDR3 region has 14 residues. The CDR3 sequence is CSASNSLNTGELFF. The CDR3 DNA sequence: TGCAGCGCCAGCAACAGCCTGAACACCGGGGAGCTGTTTTTT.

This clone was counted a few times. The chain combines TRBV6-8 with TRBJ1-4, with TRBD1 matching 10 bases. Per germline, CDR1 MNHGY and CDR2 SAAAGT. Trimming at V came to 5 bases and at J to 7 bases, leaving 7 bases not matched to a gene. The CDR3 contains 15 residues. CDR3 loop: CASSDRGRGAEKLFF. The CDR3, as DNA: TGTGCCAGCAGTGACAGGGGGCGCGGGGCTGAAAAACTGTTTTTT.